The 32 T cell receptor beta chains below come from one sample, sequenced in a study of blood T cell repertoires in COVID-19. Repertoires were generated with immunoSEQ multiplex PCR, while TCRdb's copy carries only in-frame clones and drops some. This sample has about 190,000 clones, with about 86% found just once. The material sequenced was peripheral blood. These receptors were collected from a man younger than 45 with active or convalescent COVID-19.

The DNA of the CDR3 is TGTGCCAGCAGCTTGCCCGGGGAAGAGACCCAGTACTTC. It codes for CASSLPGEETQYF. This chain joins TRBV13 and TRBJ2-5; D might be TRBD2 (5 bases). CDR3 length: 13 amino acids. Per germline, CDR1 PRHDT and CDR2 FYEKMQ (reference sequence). The germline V and J ends were trimmed by 3 bases and 3 bases, with 8 bases remaining between them.

This chain uses TRBV3-1 (or the pseudogene TRBV3-2) with TRBJ2-5, with D possibly being TRBD2 (7 bases). V lost 4 bases to trimming and J lost 4 bases, with 16 bases between them. The CDR3 has 15 amino acids. Germline V lookup: CDR1 LGHDT, CDR2 YNNKEL (reference sequence). CDR3 sequence: CASSLGEGVVETQYF. CDR3 sequence (DNA): TGTGCCAGCAGCCTAGGGGAGGGGGTGGTAGAGACCCAGTACTTC.

The J gene is TRBJ2-2, the V gene TRBV29-1, with a tentative D call TRBD2 (5 bases). CDR1 is SQVTM, CDR2 ANQGSEA, per germline. The CDR3 sequence is 14 residues long. V lost 2 bases, J lost 1 base, and 8 bases lay in between. CDR3: CSVERERNTGELFF. Written as DNA, the CDR3 is TGCAGCGTTGAAAGGGAGAGGAACACCGGGGAGCTGTTTTTT.

This rearrangement joins TRBV7-9 to TRBJ2-2; 7 positions match TRBD1. Germline lookup yields CDR1 SEHNR and CDR2 FQNEAQ (reference sequence). V lost 2 bases and J lost 6; bases outside the gene matches: 3. CDR3 length equals 14 residues. The CDR3, as DNA: TGTGCCAGCAGCTTAATGGGGACAGCCGGGGAGCTGTTTTTT. As protein: CASSLMGTAGELFF.

The chain couples TRBV5-6 to TRBJ1-4; the D gene is possibly TRBD1 (5 bases). Germline values: CDR1 SGHDT, CDR2 YYEEEE. The V end lost 3 bases, the J end lost 0 bases, and 6 bases lay between the germline ends. The length of the CDR3 is 14 residues. The CDR3 sequence is CASSSTATNEKLFF. The CDR3 bases are TGTGCCAGCAGCTCGACAGCAACTAATGAAAAACTGTTTTTT.

The V and J genes are TRBV29-1 and TRBJ1-3; D might be TRBD1 (6 bases). From germline, CDR1 is SQVTM and CDR2 ANQGSEA. Trimming cost V 4 bases and J 0 bases, with 10 bases left between them. CDR3 length: 14 amino acids. Here the CDR3 reads CSVGGQSSGNTIYF. The CDR3 coding sequence is TGCAGCGTTGGGGGGCAGAGCTCTGGAAACACCATATATTTT.

CDR3 amino acids: CASSNFRQGLDNEQFF. CDR3 in DNA: TGTGCCAGCAGTAACTTCCGACAGGGCCTCGACAATGAGCAGTTCTTC. This chain uses TRBV6-5 with TRBJ2-1; 7 nucleotides line up with TRBD1. Trimming removed 5 bases from V and 5 bases from J; junction bases left unmatched: 12. The CDR3 runs 16 residues. CDR1 is MNHEY and CDR2 is SVGAGI in the germline V gene.

This rearrangement joins TRBV27 to TRBJ1-1, with 7 bases lining up with TRBD1. Germline loops: CDR1 MNHEY, CDR2 SMNVEV (reference sequence). V trimming: 5 bases; J trimming: 4 bases; junction bases outside the gene matches: 7. This CDR3 has 14 amino acids. The CDR3 region has the DNA TGTGCCAGCAGTCTCCGACAGGGCCTCACTGAAGCTTTCTTT. It codes for CASSLRQGLTEAFF.

The chain carries TRBV19 and TRBJ1-4; D gene unclear. Trimming shortened V by 5 bases and J by 11 bases, and 15 bases separated the two germline ends. The CDR3 covers 13 residues. CDR1 is LNHDA and CDR2 is SQIVND in the germline V gene (reference sequence). The CDR3 bases are TGTGCCAGTAGTCCCTCACGTGGAGGGAAACTGTTTTTT. This codes for CASSPSRGGKLFF.

In the case of this clone: At one end, the junction sequence differs from germline, possibly due to a read error. V is TRBV7-9 and J is TRBJ2-3, with 7 bases that match TRBD2. The CDR3 length is 12 residues. Per germline, CDR1 SEHNR and CDR2 FQNEAQ (reference sequence). CDR3 region: CAGRRETDTQYF. CDR3 nucleotides: TGTGCCGGCAGGCGGGAGACAGATACGCAGTATTTT. Using reference TRBV7-9 and TRBJ2-3 for the parts outside the CDR3, the full variable domain is DTGVSQNPRHKITKRGQNVTFRCDPISEHNRLYWYRQTLGQGPEFLTYFQNEAQLEKSRLLSDRFSAERPKGSFSTLEIQRTEQGDSAMYLCAGRRETDTQYFGPGTRLTVL.

J is TRBJ1-6 and V is TRBV30; no reliable D call. The germline V and J ends were trimmed by 4 bases and 10 bases, with 17 bases remaining between them. The germline V gene encodes CDR1 GTSNPN and CDR2 SVGIG (reference sequence). The CDR3 is 14 amino acids. The CDR3 sequence: CAWTLGAGNSPLHF. CDR3 in DNA: TGTGCCTGGACGTTGGGCGCAGGAAACTCACCCCTCCACTTT.

The V call is TRBV24-1, the J call TRBJ2-3; D is perhaps TRBD2 (6 bases). Germline assignment: CDR1 KGHDR and CDR2 SFDVKD. Trimming cost V 4 bases and J 4 bases, with 14 bases left between them. The CDR3 is 15 residues long. The chain's CDR3 is CATSDAGTGPDTQYF. The DNA for the CDR3 is TGTGCCACCAGTGACGCTGGGACTGGTCCAGATACGCAGTATTTT.

This clone was counted a few times. The chain links TRBV4-2 to TRBJ2-3; unclear D gene. Trimming took off 0 bases at V and 0 bases at J, with 10 bases between the two ends. This CDR3 region has 16 residues. CDR1 and CDR2 (germline): LGHNA, YNFKEQ. Here the CDR3 reads CASSQDPEISTDTQYF. The CDR3 DNA sequence: TGTGCCAGCAGCCAAGATCCCGAGATAAGCACAGATACGCAGTATTTT.

The V call is TRBV10-3, the J call TRBJ2-1, with a weak D call TRBD1 (5 bases). The CDR3 length is 13 residues. Looked up from germline, CDR1 is ENHRY and CDR2 is SYGVKD. V dropped 8 bases and J dropped 4 bases, with 12 bases sitting between them. The CDR3 DNA sequence: TGTGCCATCGCAAGGGGCGAATACAATGAGCAGTTCTTC. It is translated as CAIARGEYNEQFF.

This clone has just a few counts. V and J are TRBV6-4 and TRBJ1-1; D might be TRBD1 (6 bases). The germline V gene has CDR1 MRHNA and CDR2 SNTAGT. V was pared by 7 bases and J by 4 bases, with 13 bases between. The CDR3 has 13 residues. The CDR3 is CASTGQPGTEAFF. CDR3 DNA: TGTGCCAGCACCGGACAGCCCGGCACTGAAGCTTTCTTT.

The gene calls are TRBV5-1 and TRBJ2-7, with D perhaps matching TRBD1 (5 bases). CDR1 and CDR2 (germline): SGHRS, YFSETQ. This CDR3 contains 15 residues. The germline V and J ends were trimmed by 2 bases and 2 bases, with 14 bases remaining between them. CDR3 loop: CASSFRPQDPYEQYF. The CDR3 DNA reads as TGCGCCAGCAGCTTTCGCCCACAGGACCCCTACGAGCAGTACTTC. Looking up the rest from reference TRBV5-1 and TRBJ2-7 gives the full variable domain: KAGVTQTPRYLIKTRGQQVTLSCSPISGHRSVSWYQQTPGQGLQFLFEYFSETQRNKGNFPGRFSGRQFSNSRSEMNVSTLELGDSALYLCASSFRPQDPYEQYFGPGTRLTVT.

The chain joins TRBV7-9 to TRBJ2-1, with 9 bases aligning to TRBD1. The germline CDR1 and CDR2 sequences are SEHNR and FQNEAQ (reference sequence). The CDR3 consists of 15 residues. The V and J ends lost 5 bases and 3 bases, in that order; junction bases with no gene match: 5. The CDR3 nucleotides read TGTGCCAGCAGCCCGCAGACAGGGGGCTACAATGAGCAGTTCTTC. Protein sequence: CASSPQTGGYNEQFF.

A single count supports this clone. The J gene is TRBJ1-4, the V gene TRBV3-1 (or the pseudogene TRBV3-2); TRBD1 is a possible D gene (6 bases). Germline CDR1 is LGHDT and CDR2 is YNNKEL (reference sequence). There are 17 residues in the CDR3. V lost 0 bases and J 5 bases, leaving 16 bases between the germline ends. CDR3 protein: CASSQEGALGWNEKLFF. The CDR3 region has the DNA TGTGCCAGCAGCCAAGAGGGGGCCCTAGGGTGGAATGAAAAACTGTTTTTT.

The gene calls are TRBV19 and TRBJ2-3; 8 bases are a match to TRBD1. CDR1 and CDR2 from the germline V gene are LNHDA and SQIVND (reference sequence). The CDR3 length is 14 residues. J lost 4 bases, V lost 5 bases, and 5 bases had no gene match. The CDR3 is CASSLRTGSDTQYF. In DNA, the CDR3 is TGTGCCAGTAGTCTGAGGACAGGGTCAGATACGCAGTATTTT.

V and J are TRBV6-4 and TRBJ2-3; the D is unclear. The CDR3 consists of 15 residues. The germline gives CDR1 MRHNA, CDR2 SNTAGT. Trimming took off 8 bases at V and 1 base at J, with 16 bases between the two ends. This CDR3 is CASRRLSDGTDTQYF. The DNA of the CDR3 is TGTGCCAGCCGCCGACTGAGCGATGGCACAGATACGCAGTATTTT.

This clone has just a few counts. V gene TRBV24-1 combines with J gene TRBJ2-7, with TRBD2 identical over 13 bases. From germline, CDR1 is KGHDR and CDR2 SFDVKD. With 8 bases clipped from V and 4 bases from J, the junction kept 7 bases outside the gene matches. The length of the CDR3 is 15 residues. DNA for the CDR3: TGTGCCACCATGGGACCGGGACTAGCGGGATACGAGCAGTACTTC. It encodes CATMGPGLAGYEQYF.

The J gene is TRBJ1-2, the V gene TRBV11-2; 7 positions agree with TRBD1. V was clipped by 1 base and J by 4 bases; unmatched bases: 6. Germline values: CDR1 SGHAT, CDR2 FQNNGV. This CDR3 region has 15 residues. CDR3 region: CASSLGTGLSYGYTF. DNA of the CDR3: TGTGCCAGCAGCTTAGGGACAGGATTGAGCTATGGCTACACCTTC. Supplemented by reference TRBV11-2 and TRBJ1-2, the full variable domain reads EAGVAQSPRYKIIEKRQSVAFWCNPISGHATLYWYQQILGQGPKLLIQFQNNGVVDDSQLPKDRFSAERLKGVDSTLKIQPAKLEDSAVYLCASSLGTGLSYGYTFGSGTRLTVV.

The J gene is TRBJ2-5, the V gene TRBV11-3; tentative D call: TRBD2 (5 bases). CDR3 size: 14 residues. Germline V gene lookup returns CDR1 SGHNT and CDR2 YENEEA. Trimming removed 5 bases at V and 3 bases at J, with 13 bases between. The CDR3 here is CASSLTGSEETQYF. As DNA, the CDR3 is TGTGCCAGCAGCCTCACGGGATCCGAAGAGACCCAGTACTTC. The variable domain in full, completed from reference TRBV11-3 and TRBJ2-5, reads EAGVVQSPRYKIIEKKQPVAFWCNPISGHNTLYWYLQNLGQGPELLIRYENEEAVDDSQLPKDRFSAERLKGVDSTLKIQPAELGDSAVYLCASSLTGSEETQYFGPGTRLLVL.

This clone was picked up one time. The rearrangement links TRBV21-1 to TRBJ2-7; TRBD2, the table's D call, was not compared with the DNA. TRBV21-1 is recorded as a pseudogene. The CDR3 is made up of 19 amino acids. CDR3 sequence reads: CASSKAVGGSALTVYEQYF. CDR3 DNA: TGTGCCAGCAGCAAAGCCGTGGGCGGGTCCGCCCTGACGGTATACGAGCAGTACTTC.

This sequence joins TRBV6-2 or TRBV6-3 and TRBJ1-5, with 7 bases identical to TRBD1. The CDR3 extends over 14 amino acids. Looked up from germline, CDR1 is MNHEY and CDR2 is SVGEGT. Losses at the gene ends were 5 bases for V and 9 bases for J; bases not matched to a gene: 10. CDR3 nucleotides: TGTGCCAGCAGTCCAGGACAGGCCTCCGGGCCCCAGCATTTT. This translates into CASSPGQASGPQHF.

The chain joins TRBV7-9 to TRBJ1-4; possible D gene TRBD1, 6 bases. V shed 4 bases and J shed 4 bases, with 16 bases lying between them. The CDR3 runs 16 residues. CDR1 and CDR2 (germline): SEHNR, FQNEAQ (reference sequence). The CDR3 reads CASSSSGQLFNEKLFF. In DNA, the CDR3 is TGTGCCAGCAGCTCTTCCGGACAGCTCTTTAATGAAAAACTGTTTTTT.

The rearrangement joins TRBV9 to TRBJ2-5; possible D gene TRBD2, 7 bases. V was clipped by 4 bases and J by 6 bases, with 19 bases between them. The CDR3 has 15 residues. Germline CDR1 and CDR2: SGDLS and YYNGEE. The CDR3 sequence: CASSLAGASMQTQYF. The CDR3 nucleotides read TGTGCCAGCAGCCTTGCGGGGGCCTCTATGCAGACCCAGTACTTC.

The chain carries TRBV6-5 and TRBJ2-7; the match to TRBD2 covers 11 bases. The CDR3 has 15 amino acids. The V and J ends lost 6 bases and 6 bases, in that order; junction bases with no gene match: 10. Germline values: CDR1 MNHEY, CDR2 SVGAGI. CDR3 DNA sequence: TGTGCCAGCAGCGTGACTAGCGGGGTCCGGGGCGAGCAGTACGTC. This translates into CASSVTSGVRGEQYV.

This clone has a handful of counts. CDR3 coding DNA: TGCGCCAGCACCTACGGAGCGGGACCAGCCTACGAGCAGTACTTC. Amino acids: CASTYGAGPAYEQYF. The V and J genes are TRBV10-2 and TRBJ2-7; the match to TRBD2 covers 7 bases. Trimming cost V 7 bases and J 2 bases; bases outside gene matches: 11. Germline V gene sequence: CDR1 WSHSY, CDR2 SAAADI. The CDR3 has 15 amino acids.

The chain carries TRBV30 and TRBJ1-5; the match to TRBD1 covers 7 bases. V shed 5 bases and J 1 base; nucleotides not matched to a gene: 8. CDR3 length: 15 residues. The germline CDR1 and CDR2 sequences are GTSNPN and SVGIG (reference sequence). Here the CDR3 reads CAWSTGVGSNQPQHF. The CDR3 DNA reads TGTGCCTGGTCCACAGGGGTAGGAAGCAATCAGCCCCAGCATTTT.

V gene TRBV25-1 combines with J gene TRBJ2-1; TRBD1 aligns across 11 bases. CDR3 length: 15 residues. The V and J ends lost 7 bases and 7 bases, in that order; junction bases with no gene match: 9. The germline CDR1 and CDR2 sequences are MGHDK and SYGVNS. Written as DNA, the CDR3 is TGTGCCAGCAAAACTGCCGGGACAGGGGGGAATGAGCAGTTCTTC. Translated: CASKTAGTGGNEQFF.

The chain employs TRBV7-9 and TRBJ1-2; TRBD1 agrees at 10 bases. This CDR3 has 16 amino acids. Germline loops: CDR1 SEHNR, CDR2 FQNEAQ (reference sequence). V lost 5 bases and J lost 2; bases outside the gene matches: 8. The CDR3 here is CASSLPGQGWNYGYTF. CDR3 coding DNA: TGTGCCAGCAGCCTACCGGGACAGGGGTGGAACTATGGCTACACCTTC.